This T cell receptor (beta chain) was sequenced in a study of blood T cell repertoires in COVID-19. Study overall: Both acute and convalescent COVID-19 samples were obtained from the United States, Italy and Spain.

Per the original data handling: By means of reference gene primer amplification, nucleated cell counts were estimated. Measured with immunoSEQ multiplex PCR; TCRdb has only the in-frame clones, and not every one. The DNA was the basis for D and trimming; V, J and clone size are from that table. Of tens of thousands of clones listed, around nine tenths were seen once; the top ten hold over 5%. The length of the CDR3 is 14 residues. The germline V gene encodes CDR1 SGHTA and CDR2 FQGTGA. The V and J ends lost 5 bases and 5 bases respectively, with 15 bases between them. The gene calls are TRBV7-3 and TRBJ1-1, with a weak D call TRBD1 (6 bases). The sequencing sample was made of peripheral blood. This TCR was recovered from a man aged 55 to 69 with COVID-19, enrolled during active disease. CDR3 residues: CASSETGGSTEAFF. CDR3 in DNA: TGTGCCAGCAGCGAAACGGGGGGCTCAACTGAAGCTTTCTTT. The full variable domain, with the rest looked up from reference TRBV7-3 and TRBJ1-1, is GAGVSQTPSNKVTEKGKYVELRCDPISGHTALYWYRQSLGQGPEFLIYFQGTGAADDSGLPNDRFFAVRPEGSVSTLKIQRTERGDSAVYLCASSETGGSTEAFFGQGTRLTVV.